This T cell receptor (beta chain) was identified during a study of control samples from healthy donors and cancer patients (TCRdb year 2020). The library was prepared using the immunoSEQ multiplex PCR assay. TCRdb obtained this table from immuneACCESS and retained in-frame rearrangements with V and J assigned. These tables miss some clones; where compared with another copy, unresolved V genes account for less than half of the shortfall, and the remainder is unexplained. The sample table contains 150,000 to 200,000 clones; only one count was recorded for more than 85% of them. Jointly, the top ten make up 2% to 2.5% of the sample. As concerns this clone: The specificity of this receptor is unknown. Base qualities were left out, and no much larger clone turns up one base away.

This clonotype was obtained from a woman in her thirties or forties in good health. The sequenced material came from blood.

The DNA reads as follows: TGTGCCAGCAGCTTAGATAGGGCAACTAATGAAAAACTGTTTTTT. This sequence encodes CASSLDRATNEKLFF. Rearrangement joined TRBV7-8 to TRBJ1-4; the D gene lacks a confident call. The CDR3, from cysteine to phenylalanine, totals 15 residues. Just the 45-base CDR3 DNA is kept, in frame starting at base 1. V loses 1 base of germline sequence and J loses 0 bases, and the interval between the two ends is 6 bases. For CDR1 and CDR2, the germline V gene lists SGHVS and FQNEAQ.